What follows are 32 T cell receptor beta chains derived from one specimen sequenced in a study of T cell responses to AZD1222 COVID-19 vaccine. Assay: immunoSEQ multiplex PCR; the TCRdb copy retains only in-frame clones and omits some. Of 70,000 to 95,000 clones listed, 75% to 85% were seen once; the top ten hold about 20%. The sequencing used peripheral blood, collected on day 0 of AZD1222 vaccination. The origin of the receptors is an adult in good health.

The J gene is TRBJ1-4, the V gene TRBV30; possibly TRBD1 for D (6 bases). CDR3 length: 13 amino acids. Germline loops: CDR1 GTSNPN, CDR2 SVGIG (reference sequence). V was clipped by 7 bases and J by 4 bases, with 13 bases between them. CDR3 coding DNA: TGTGCCTCCGAAGGGGGGATTAATGAAAAACTGTTTTTT. It yields the protein CASEGGINEKLFF.

The chain uses TRBV7-9 and TRBJ2-7, with D possibly being TRBD1 (6 bases). The CDR3 is 12 residues long. Germline values: CDR1 SEHNR, CDR2 FQNEAQ (reference sequence). The germline V and J ends were trimmed by 4 bases and 6 bases, with 10 bases remaining between them. The chain's CDR3 is CASSSGVREQYF. Written as DNA, the CDR3 is TGTGCCAGCAGCTCAGGGGTCCGCGAGCAGTACTTC.

This clone has only one observation. The genes are TRBV24-1 and TRBJ1-2, with D tentatively TRBD1 (5 bases). CDR1 is KGHDR and CDR2 is SFDVKD in the germline V gene. V was trimmed by 4 bases and J by 5 bases, leaving 7 bases between them. The CDR3 covers 12 residues. Here the CDR3 reads CATSEGGYGYTF. The CDR3, as DNA: TGTGCCACCAGTGAGGGGGGATATGGCTACACCTTC.

The chain combines TRBV29-1 with TRBJ2-1; D is unresolved. This CDR3 spans 13 amino acids. Germline CDR1 SQVTM, CDR2 ANQGSEA. V was shortened by 3 bases and J by 5 bases, with 11 bases between the two germline ends. As DNA, the CDR3 is TGCAGCGTTGACGGCCAGAGGAACAATGAGCAGTTCTTC. This gives the protein CSVDGQRNNEQFF.

This clone showed up just once. The rearrangement uses TRBV28 and TRBJ1-1; D might be TRBD1 (6 bases). The CDR3 consists of 15 residues. Trimming removed 1 base at V and 2 bases at J, with 11 bases between. Germline CDR1 and CDR2: MDHEN and SYDVKM. CDR3 sequence: CASSLYRAANTEAFF. CDR3 bases: TGTGCCAGCAGTTTATACAGGGCTGCTAACACTGAAGCTTTCTTT.

The J gene is TRBJ2-3, the V gene TRBV6-5, with TRBD2 matching over 9 bases. Losses at the gene ends were 0 bases for V and 14 bases for J; bases not matched to a gene: 12. Per germline, CDR1 MNHEY and CDR2 SVGAGI. The CDR3 totals 15 residues. The CDR3 DNA reads TGTGCCAGCAGTTACTCGAAAGGCTCAGGGACTAGCAGGTATTTT. Amino acids: CASSYSKGSGTSRYF.

As for this clone: The same CDR3 also results from other DNA sequences found in this sample. The chain's CDR3 is CASSEAGGNQPQHF. The CDR3, as DNA: TGTGCCAGCAGTGAAGCAGGGGGTAACCAGCCCCAGCATTTT. The chain employs TRBV6-1 and TRBJ1-5; TRBD1 might be the D (6 bases). Looked up from germline, CDR1 is MNHNS and CDR2 is SASEGT. The CDR3 runs 14 residues. The V end was cut by 0 bases, the J end by 7 bases, with 10 bases between.

The chain joins TRBV14 to TRBJ2-3, with TRBD2 matching over 8 bases. Looked up from germline, CDR1 is SGHDN and CDR2 is FVKESK. J lost 1 base, V lost 3 bases, and 6 bases had no gene match. The CDR3 contains 16 residues. CDR3 nucleotide sequence: TGTGCCAGCAGCCAGTTTCTACTAGCGGGCACAGATACGCAGTATTTT. Its translation: CASSQFLLAGTDTQYF.

This CDR3 is CASSANPRGAGTDTQYF. CDR3 in DNA: TGTGCCAGCAGCGCAAACCCACGGGGGGCGGGTACAGATACGCAGTATTTT. The V and J genes are TRBV13 and TRBJ2-3; weak D call: TRBD2 (7 bases). Germline V CDR1 and CDR2: PRHDT, FYEKMQ (reference sequence). The CDR3 has 17 amino acids. V was shortened by 5 bases and J by 3 bases, with 21 bases between the two germline ends.

The chain is built from TRBV5-1 and TRBJ2-7; 10 bases line up with TRBD2. The CDR3 sequence is 15 residues long. Germline V gives CDR1 SGHRS, CDR2 YFSETQ. After removal of 4 bases from V and 1 base from J, the junction contained 5 bases not matched to a gene. The CDR3 loop is CASSEGTSVSYEQYF. The CDR3 DNA reads TGCGCCAGCAGCGAGGGGACTAGCGTGTCCTACGAGCAGTACTTC.

The chain couples TRBV6-5 to TRBJ2-2; no definite D call. The CDR3 has 14 amino acids. Per germline, CDR1 MNHEY and CDR2 SVGAGI. The V end lost 0 bases, the J end lost 3 bases, and 5 bases lay between the germline ends. Here the CDR3 DNA reads TGTGCCAGCAGTTACTCGAAGGACACCGGGGAGCTGTTTTTT. Its translation: CASSYSKDTGELFF.

This clone was seen more than once but under ten times. The CDR3 is CASSSTGTGVENTEAFF. CDR3 DNA sequence: TGTGCCAGCAGCTCCACCGGGACAGGGGTTGAGAACACTGAAGCTTTCTTT. The rearrangement joins TRBV7-9 to TRBJ1-1; 10 positions agree with TRBD1. Trimming removed 4 bases from V and 1 base from J; junction bases left unmatched: 9. Germline CDR1 reads SEHNR; CDR2 reads FQNEAQ (reference sequence). The CDR3 is 17 residues long.

Concerning this clone itself: The final CDR3 position lacks the conserved phenylalanine or tryptophan, pointing to a likely read error. Because the CDR3's place on the DNA is in doubt, the DNA is left out and the CDR3 is given as listed by TCRdb. The chain has TRBV5-6 and TRBJ1-6. Germline V gene data show CDR1 as SGHDT and CDR2 as YYEEEE. The length of the CDR3 is 9 amino acids, counting both ends. The CDR3 here is CASSPWGAI.

The rearrangement joins TRBV4-2 to TRBJ2-1, with TRBD2 matching 13 bases. J lost 10 bases, V lost 1 base, and 10 bases had no gene match. The CDR3 runs to 17 residues. Germline loops: CDR1 LGHNA, CDR2 YNFKEQ. The DNA for the CDR3 is TGTGCCAGCAGCCAAGCCCCAACTAGCGGGAGGGCCGGAGAGCAGTTCTTC. Amino acids: CASSQAPTSGRAGEQFF.

V usage is TRBV28 and J usage is TRBJ1-6, with D unclear. The CDR3 has 19 residues. With 2 bases removed from V and 5 bases from J, the gap between germline ends came to 22 bases. CDR1 is MDHEN and CDR2 is SYDVKM in the germline V gene. CDR3 sequence reads: CASSLTGSNASSDNSPLHF. The DNA for the CDR3 is TGTGCCAGCAGTTTAACGGGGTCGAACGCCTCCTCGGATAATTCACCCCTCCACTTT.

The gene calls are TRBV5-1 and TRBJ2-2; the match to TRBD2 covers 14 bases. The CDR3 totals 17 residues. The germline V gene has CDR1 SGHRS and CDR2 YFSETQ. J lost 1 base, V lost 3 bases, and 2 bases had no gene match. The chain's CDR3 is CASSSGTSGGNTGELFF. CDR3 DNA: TGCGCCAGCAGCTCCGGGACTAGCGGGGGGAACACCGGGGAGCTGTTTTTT.

The gene calls are TRBV11-2 and TRBJ2-1, with 9 bases aligning to TRBD2. This CDR3 has 15 amino acids. Germline V gene sequence: CDR1 SGHAT, CDR2 FQNNGV. V lost 5 bases to trimming and J lost 4 bases; unmatched junction nucleotides: 6. CDR3 in amino acids: CASSPLSGGYNEQFF. In DNA form, the CDR3 reads TGTGCCAGCAGCCCCCTTAGCGGGGGTTACAATGAGCAGTTCTTC.

The chain couples TRBV6-5 to TRBJ1-2; D gene unclear. The germline V gene has CDR1 MNHEY and CDR2 SVGAGI. This CDR3 region has 15 residues. Trimming took 2 bases from V and 2 from J, leaving 12 bases between them. The CDR3, as DNA: TGTGCCAGCAGTTACGGGAATACAGCGAACTATGGCTACACCTTC. Protein sequence: CASSYGNTANYGYTF.

The rearrangement joins TRBV6-5 to TRBJ1-2; D gene uncertain. The CDR3 loop spans 13 amino acids. Per germline, CDR1 MNHEY and CDR2 SVGAGI. V lost 2 bases and J lost 4, with 8 bases in between. In nucleotides, the CDR3 is TGTGCCAGCAGTTACAGACACTCCTATGGCTACACCTTC. Protein product: CASSYRHSYGYTF.

This clone is labeled as medium-sized. The genes are TRBV7-7 and TRBJ2-5, with 11 bases aligning to TRBD2. The germline V gene encodes CDR1 SSHAT and CDR2 FNYEAQ (reference sequence). The CDR3 is 14 amino acids. Trimming took 5 bases from V and 4 from J; bases not matched to a gene: 3. CDR3: CASSPGTSGETQYF. CDR3 nucleotides: TGTGCCAGCAGCCCAGGGACTAGCGGAGAGACCCAGTACTTC.

V gene TRBV6-5 combines with J gene TRBJ2-7; D gene unclear. V was shortened by 11 bases and J by 3 bases, with 11 bases between the two germline ends. This CDR3 spans 11 amino acids. Germline V gene sequence: CDR1 MNHEY, CDR2 SVGAGI. The CDR3: CAALGFYEQYF. The CDR3 DNA follows: TGTGCCGCCTTAGGTTTCTACGAGCAGTACTTC.

This chain uses TRBV28 with TRBJ1-5, with D hard to call. Germline V gene sequence: CDR1 MDHEN, CDR2 SYDVKM. V was pared by 2 bases and J by 5 bases, with 13 bases between. The CDR3 consists of 15 residues. The CDR3 sequence: CASSLVSTRDQPQHF. As DNA, the CDR3 is TGTGCCAGCAGTTTAGTTTCCACTAGAGATCAGCCCCAGCATTTT. The entire variable domain, with the rest obtained from reference TRBV28 and TRBJ1-5, is as follows: DVKVTQSSRYLVKRTGEKVFLECVQDMDHENMFWYRQDPGLGLRLIYFSYDVKMKEKGDIPEGYSVSREKKERFSLILESASTNQTSMYLCASSLVSTRDQPQHFGDGTRLSIL.

The gene calls are TRBV30 and TRBJ2-4; D not resolved. In germline, CDR1 is GTSNPN, CDR2 SVGIG (reference sequence). The CDR3 covers 14 residues. V lost 1 base, J lost 1 base, and 8 bases lay in between. CDR3 nucleotide sequence: TGTGCCTGGAGTGGGGTCTCCGCCAAAAACATTCAGTACTTC. Protein: CAWSGVSAKNIQYF.

The gene calls are TRBV7-8 and TRBJ2-2; TRBD2 matches at 11 bases. Germline V gene data show CDR1 as SGHVS and CDR2 as FQNEAQ. The CDR3 spans 17 residues. V trimming: 1 base; J trimming: 6 bases; junction bases outside the gene matches: 7. The CDR3 region is CASSLVTSGRSPGELFF. The CDR3 bases are TGTGCCAGCAGCTTAGTCACTAGCGGGAGAAGCCCCGGGGAGCTGTTTTTT.

This clone was counted only a few times. J is TRBJ1-2 and V is TRBV5-4; TRBD1 is a possible D gene (6 bases). The CDR3 contains 13 residues. Trimming cost V 0 bases and J 8 bases, with 11 bases left between them. Germline lookup yields CDR1 SGHNT and CDR2 YYREEE (reference sequence). CDR3 loop: CASSLGTDRGYTF. CDR3 nucleotide sequence: TGTGCCAGCAGCTTGGGGACAGACAGGGGCTACACCTTC. Drawing the rest from reference TRBV5-4 and TRBJ1-2, the complete variable domain is ETGVTQSPTHLIKTRGQQVTLRCSSQSGHNTVSWYQQALGQGPQFIFQYYREEENGRGNFPPRFSGLQFPNYSSELNVNALELDDSALYLCASSLGTDRGYTFGSGTRLTVV.

This clone came up a few times. The chain is built from TRBV19 and TRBJ1-2, with TRBD1 matching 10 bases. The V and J ends lost 5 bases and 1 base, in that order; junction bases with no gene match: 7. The V gene's germline CDR1 is LNHDA and CDR2 SQIVND (reference sequence). This CDR3 spans 16 amino acids. This chain's CDR3 is CASSSSGTGVNYGYTF. CDR3 in DNA: TGTGCCAGTAGTTCCTCCGGGACAGGGGTTAACTATGGCTACACCTTC.

The chain is built from TRBV29-1 and TRBJ2-3; 10 positions match TRBD2. The V and J ends lost 4 bases and 4 bases, in that order; junction bases with no gene match: 5. Germline V CDR1 and CDR2: SQVTM, ANQGSEA. The CDR3 spans 14 residues. The CDR3 nucleotides read TGCAGCGTTGGAGCTAGCGGGAGCGCAGATACGCAGTATTTT. Encoded protein: CSVGASGSADTQYF.

The chain carries TRBV5-8 and TRBJ2-1, with D perhaps matching TRBD2 (5 bases). The CDR3 is made up of 15 amino acids. V lost 1 base, J lost 4 bases, and 12 bases lay in between. CDR1 is SGHTS and CDR2 is YDEGEE in the germline V gene. The CDR3 loop is CASSLRGMSYNEQFF. The CDR3 DNA sequence: TGTGCCAGCAGCTTGCGGGGAATGAGTTACAATGAGCAGTTCTTC.

The chain is built from TRBV3-1 (or the pseudogene TRBV3-2) and TRBJ2-6; D not certain. In germline, CDR1 is LGHDT, CDR2 YNNKEL (reference sequence). The V gene lost 6 bases and the J gene lost 0 bases, with 9 bases spanning the gap. This CDR3 contains 15 residues. CDR3 sequence (DNA): TGTGCCAGCAGTCATCCCTACTCTGGGGCCAACGTCCTGACTTTC. Amino acid sequence: CASSHPYSGANVLTF.

This chain links TRBV18 with TRBJ1-2; 11 bases fit TRBD1. The germline V gene encodes CDR1 KGHSH and CDR2 LQKENI. CDR3 size: 13 residues. Trimming removed 6 bases from V and 4 bases from J; junction bases left unmatched: 1. CDR3 sequence reads: CASSDRGLYGYTF. In DNA form, the CDR3 reads TGTGCCAGCTCGGACAGGGGGCTCTATGGCTACACCTTC. Variable domain in full (rest from reference TRBV18 and TRBJ1-2): NAGVMQNPRHLVRRRGQEARLRCSPMKGHSHVYWYRQLPEEGLKFMVYLQKENIIDESGMPKERFSAEFPKEGPSILRIQQVVRGDSAAYFCASSDRGLYGYTFGSGTRLTVV.

This clone came up a few times. The chain employs TRBV5-1 and TRBJ2-7; tentative D call: TRBD1 (6 bases). The length of the CDR3 is 14 residues. Germline V CDR1 and CDR2: SGHRS, YFSETQ. The V end lost 1 base, the J end lost 7 bases, and 15 bases lay between the germline ends. CDR3 sequence reads: CASSLTGPAGEQYF. The DNA of the CDR3 is TGCGCCAGCAGCTTGACAGGGCCTGCCGGGGAGCAGTACTTC.

This CDR3 reads CASSLSSSSYGYTF. The CDR3 DNA is TGTGCCAGCAGTCTATCCTCCTCTTCCTATGGCTACACCTTC. J is TRBJ1-2 and V is TRBV28; unclear D gene. Germline V gene sequence: CDR1 MDHEN, CDR2 SYDVKM. This CDR3 contains 14 residues. Trimming left V 5 bases short and J 4 bases short, with 14 bases between.